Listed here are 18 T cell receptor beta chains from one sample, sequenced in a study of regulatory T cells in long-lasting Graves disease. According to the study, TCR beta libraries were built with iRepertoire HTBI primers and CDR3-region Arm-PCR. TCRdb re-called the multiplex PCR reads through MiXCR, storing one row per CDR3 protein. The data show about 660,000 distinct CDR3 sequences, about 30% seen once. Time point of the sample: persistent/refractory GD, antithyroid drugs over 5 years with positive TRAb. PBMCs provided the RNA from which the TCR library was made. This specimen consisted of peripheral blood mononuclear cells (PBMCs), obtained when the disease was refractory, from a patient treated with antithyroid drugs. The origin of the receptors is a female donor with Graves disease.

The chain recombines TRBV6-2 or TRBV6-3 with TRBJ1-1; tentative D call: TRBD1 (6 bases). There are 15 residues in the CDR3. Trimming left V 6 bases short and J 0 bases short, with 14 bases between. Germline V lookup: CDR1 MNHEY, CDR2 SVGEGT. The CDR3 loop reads CASRGAGELNTEAFF. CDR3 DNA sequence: TGTGCCAGCAGGGGGGCAGGGGAGTTGAACACTGAAGCTTTCTTT.

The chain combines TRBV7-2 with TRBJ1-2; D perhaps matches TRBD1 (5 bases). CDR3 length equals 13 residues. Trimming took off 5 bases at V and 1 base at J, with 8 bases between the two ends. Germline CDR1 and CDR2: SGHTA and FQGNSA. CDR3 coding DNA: TGTGCCAGCAGCCACAGGATTAACTATGGCTACACCTTC. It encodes CASSHRINYGYTF. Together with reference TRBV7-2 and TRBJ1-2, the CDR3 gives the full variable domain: GAGVSQSPSNKVTEKGKDVELRCDPISGHTALYWYRQSLGQGLEFLIYFQGNSAPDKSGLPSDRFSAERTGGSVSTLTIQRTQQEDSAVYLCASSHRINYGYTFGSGTRLTVV.

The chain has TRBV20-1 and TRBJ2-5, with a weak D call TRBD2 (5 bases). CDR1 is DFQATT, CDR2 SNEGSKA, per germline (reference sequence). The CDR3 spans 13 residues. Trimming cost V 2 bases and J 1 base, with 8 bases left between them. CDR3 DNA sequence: TGCAGTGCTAGATGGAGCGGCCAAGAGACCCAGTACTTC. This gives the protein CSARWSGQETQYF.

The CDR3 DNA follows: TGCGCCAGCAGCTTCGCAGTTTACGACGAGCAGTACTTC. Encoded protein: CASSFAVYDEQYF. V usage is TRBV5-1 and J usage is TRBJ2-7; D is unclear. CDR1 and CDR2 (germline): SGHRS, YFSETQ. The ends were cut back, 2 bases at V and 5 bases at J, with 11 bases in the middle. The length of the CDR3 is 13 residues.

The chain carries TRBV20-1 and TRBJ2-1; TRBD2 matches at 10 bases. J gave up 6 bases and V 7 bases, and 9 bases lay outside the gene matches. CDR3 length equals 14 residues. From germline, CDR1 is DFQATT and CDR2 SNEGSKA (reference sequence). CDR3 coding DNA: TGCAGTGTTAGGGGGACTAGCGTGATCAATGAGCAGTTCTTC. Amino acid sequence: CSVRGTSVINEQFF.

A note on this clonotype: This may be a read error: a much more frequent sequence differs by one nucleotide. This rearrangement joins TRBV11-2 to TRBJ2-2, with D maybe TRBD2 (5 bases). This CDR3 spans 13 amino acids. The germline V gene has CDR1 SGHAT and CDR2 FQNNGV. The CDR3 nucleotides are TGTGCCAGCAGCCAGAACGTGGCCGGGGAGCTGTCTTTT. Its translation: CASSQNVAGELSF. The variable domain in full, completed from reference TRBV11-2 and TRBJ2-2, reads EAGVAQSPRYKIIEKRQSVAFWCNPISGHATLYWYQQILGQGPKLLIQFQNNGVVDDSQLPKDRFSAERLKGVDSTLKIQPAKLEDSAVYLCASSQNVAGELSFGEGSRLTVL.

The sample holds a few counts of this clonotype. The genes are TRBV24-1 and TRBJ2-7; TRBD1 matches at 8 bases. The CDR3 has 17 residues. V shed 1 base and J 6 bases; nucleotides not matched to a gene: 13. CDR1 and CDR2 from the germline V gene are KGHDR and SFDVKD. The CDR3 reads CATSDFYRPTGAGEQYF. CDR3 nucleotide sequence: TGTGCCACCAGTGATTTCTACCGACCGACAGGGGCAGGCGAGCAGTACTTC.

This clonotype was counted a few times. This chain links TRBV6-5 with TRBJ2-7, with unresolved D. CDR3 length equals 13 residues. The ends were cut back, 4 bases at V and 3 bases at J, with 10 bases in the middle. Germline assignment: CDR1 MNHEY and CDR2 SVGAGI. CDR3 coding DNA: TGTGCCAGCAGTTCCCCCTACAGCTACGAGCAGTACTTC. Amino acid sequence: CASSSPYSYEQYF.

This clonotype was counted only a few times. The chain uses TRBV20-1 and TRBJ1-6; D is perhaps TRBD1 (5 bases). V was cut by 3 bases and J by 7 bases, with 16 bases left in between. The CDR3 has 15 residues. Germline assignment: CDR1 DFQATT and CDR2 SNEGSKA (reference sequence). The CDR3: CSARSGGTVNSPLHF. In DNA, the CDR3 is TGCAGTGCTAGGTCGGGGGGTACTGTGAATTCACCCCTCCACTTT.

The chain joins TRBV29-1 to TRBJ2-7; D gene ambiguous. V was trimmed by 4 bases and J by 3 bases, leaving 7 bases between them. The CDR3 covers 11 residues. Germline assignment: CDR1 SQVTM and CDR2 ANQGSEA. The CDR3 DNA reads TGCAGCGTTGTTGGGGACTACGAGCAGTACTTC. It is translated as CSVVGDYEQYF.

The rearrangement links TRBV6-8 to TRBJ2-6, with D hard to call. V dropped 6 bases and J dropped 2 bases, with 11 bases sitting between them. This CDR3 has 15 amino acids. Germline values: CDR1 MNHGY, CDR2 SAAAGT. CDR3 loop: CASSIPEPGANVLTF. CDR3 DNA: TGTGCCAGCAGCATACCGGAGCCTGGGGCCAACGTCCTGACTTTC.

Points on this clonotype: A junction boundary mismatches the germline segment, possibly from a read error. In DNA, the CDR3 is TGTGCCGGCAGTTTATTGACCGCAGCGGGTAATGAAAAACTGTTTTTT. This translates into CAGSLLTAAGNEKLFF. V usage is TRBV28 and J usage is TRBJ1-4, with D unclear. Germline V CDR1 and CDR2: MDHEN, SYDVKM. The CDR3 spans 16 residues.

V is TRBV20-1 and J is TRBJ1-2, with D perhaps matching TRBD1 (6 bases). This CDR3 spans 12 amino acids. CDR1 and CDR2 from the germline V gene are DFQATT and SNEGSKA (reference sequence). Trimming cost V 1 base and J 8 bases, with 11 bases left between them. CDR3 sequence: CSARVGGTGYTF. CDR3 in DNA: TGCAGTGCTAGAGTGGGGGGCACGGGCTACACCTTC.

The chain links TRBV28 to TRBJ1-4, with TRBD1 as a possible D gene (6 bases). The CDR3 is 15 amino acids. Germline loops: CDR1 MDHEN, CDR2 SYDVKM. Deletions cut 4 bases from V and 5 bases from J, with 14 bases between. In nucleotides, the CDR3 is TGTGCCAGCAGTTCCCAGACAGGCCGAAATGAAAAACTGTTTTTT. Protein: CASSSQTGRNEKLFF.

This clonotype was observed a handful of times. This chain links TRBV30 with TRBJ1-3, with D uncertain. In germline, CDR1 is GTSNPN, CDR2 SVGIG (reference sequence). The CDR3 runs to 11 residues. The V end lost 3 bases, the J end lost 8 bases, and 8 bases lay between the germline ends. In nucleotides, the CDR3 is TGTGCCTGGAGAATCGAGGACACCATATATTTT. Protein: CAWRIEDTIYF. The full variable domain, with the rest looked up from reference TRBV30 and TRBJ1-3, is SQTIHQWPATLVQPVGSPLSLECTVEGTSNPNLYWYRQAAGRGLQLLFYSVGIGQISSEVPQNLSASRPQDRQFILSSKKLLLSDSGFYLCAWRIEDTIYFGEGSWLTVV.

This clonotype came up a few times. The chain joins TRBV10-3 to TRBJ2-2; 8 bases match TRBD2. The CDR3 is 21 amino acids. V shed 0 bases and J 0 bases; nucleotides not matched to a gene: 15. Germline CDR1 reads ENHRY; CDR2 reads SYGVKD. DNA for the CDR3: TGTGCCATCAGTGAGTCCAAGACTAGCGAGTTCCAACCCACGAACACCGGGGAGCTGTTTTTT. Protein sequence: CAISESKTSEFQPTNTGELFF.

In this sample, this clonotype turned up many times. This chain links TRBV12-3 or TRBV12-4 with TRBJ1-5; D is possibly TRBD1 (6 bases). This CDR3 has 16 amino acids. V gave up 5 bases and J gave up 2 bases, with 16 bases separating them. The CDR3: CASSRDTQGGNQPQHF. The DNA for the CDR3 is TGTGCCAGCAGTCGGGACACCCAAGGAGGCAATCAGCCCCAGCATTTT.

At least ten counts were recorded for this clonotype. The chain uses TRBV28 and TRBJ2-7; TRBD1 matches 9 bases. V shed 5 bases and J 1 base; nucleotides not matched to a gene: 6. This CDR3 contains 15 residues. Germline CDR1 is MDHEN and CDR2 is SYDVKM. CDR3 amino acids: CASSGGQGKSYEQYF. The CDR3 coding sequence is TGTGCCAGCAGTGGGGGACAGGGAAAATCCTACGAGCAGTACTTC.